The present T cell receptor beta chain was sequenced within a study of technical replicates of blood from several donors. The CDR3 runs 13 residues. The germline CDR1 and CDR2 sequences are SNHLY and FYNNEI. With V trimmed by 9 bases and J by 8 bases, 9 bases remained unmatched. Data came from immunoSEQ multiplex PCR; TCRdb stores just in-frame clones and leaves some out. The table lists about 50,000 clones, over 90% of them singletons. The sequence was obtained from a human donor in good health. Some clones in this sample may be carry-over from other donors' samples. Sequencing was done on a sample of PBMCs. The V gene is TRBV2, the J gene TRBJ2-7; 11 nucleotides match TRBD2. The CDR3 DNA reads as TGTGCCAGTTCACTAGCGGGAGAAGGGAAGCAGTACTTC. Translation gives CASSLAGEGKQYF.